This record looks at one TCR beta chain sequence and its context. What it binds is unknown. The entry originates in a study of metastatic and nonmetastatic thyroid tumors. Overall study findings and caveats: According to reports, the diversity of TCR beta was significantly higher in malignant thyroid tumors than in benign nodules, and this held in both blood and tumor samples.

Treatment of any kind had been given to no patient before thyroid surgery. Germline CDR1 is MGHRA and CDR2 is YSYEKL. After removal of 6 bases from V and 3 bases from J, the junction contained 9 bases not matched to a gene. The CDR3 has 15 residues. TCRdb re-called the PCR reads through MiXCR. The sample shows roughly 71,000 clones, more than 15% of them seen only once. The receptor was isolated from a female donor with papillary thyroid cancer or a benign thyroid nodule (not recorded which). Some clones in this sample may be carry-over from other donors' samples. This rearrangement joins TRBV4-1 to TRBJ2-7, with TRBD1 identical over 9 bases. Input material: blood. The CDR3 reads CASSFLGTGSYEQYF. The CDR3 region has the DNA TGCGCCAGCAGTTTTTTGGGGACAGGGAGCTACGAGCAGTACTTC.